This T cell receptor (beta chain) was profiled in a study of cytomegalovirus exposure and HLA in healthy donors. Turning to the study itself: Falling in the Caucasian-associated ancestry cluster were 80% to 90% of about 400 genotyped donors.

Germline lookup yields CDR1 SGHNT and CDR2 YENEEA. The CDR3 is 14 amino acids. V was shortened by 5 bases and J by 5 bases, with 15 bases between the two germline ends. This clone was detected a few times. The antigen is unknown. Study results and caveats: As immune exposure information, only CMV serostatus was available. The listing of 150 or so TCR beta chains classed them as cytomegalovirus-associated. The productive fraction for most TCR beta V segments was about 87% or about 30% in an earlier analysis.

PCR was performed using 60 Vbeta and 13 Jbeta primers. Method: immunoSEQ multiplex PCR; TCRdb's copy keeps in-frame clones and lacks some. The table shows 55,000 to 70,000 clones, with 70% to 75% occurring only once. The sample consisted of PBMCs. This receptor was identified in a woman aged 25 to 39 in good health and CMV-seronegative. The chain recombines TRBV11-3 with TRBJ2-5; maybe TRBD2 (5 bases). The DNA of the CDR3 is TGTGCCAGCAGCCGGCCGGGATTGGAGGAGACCCAGTACTTC. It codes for CASSRPGLEETQYF.